These T cell receptor beta chains were read from a single sample in a study of shared clonotypes between healthy human individuals. Repertoires were generated with immunoSEQ multiplex PCR, while TCRdb's copy carries only in-frame clones and drops some. The sample lists approximately 2.5 million clones; roughly 92% were seen once. Specimen: naive CD4+ T cells sorted from blood. Receptors were obtained from a man aged 18 to 35 in good health. Both conserved end residues are part of each CDR3. D genes are given only for firm matches. Expanded clones get a size class; other rows say once, few or many, or leave the size out.

d_call: TRBD2; clone_size: -; j_call: TRBJ2-2; v_call: TRBV18; cdr3_nt: TGTGCCAGCTCGCCGTCTGGGAGGGGAACCGGGGAGCTGTTTTTT; cdr3_aa: CASSPSGRGTGELFF
d_call: -; clone_size: -; j_call: TRBJ1-2; v_call: TRBV30; cdr3_nt: TGTGCCTGGAGTAACGCGACAGAAATCTATGGCTACACCTTC; cdr3_aa: CAWSNATEIYGYTF
d_call: TRBD1; clone_size: -; j_call: TRBJ1-5; v_call: TRBV2; cdr3_nt: TGTGCCAGCAGGGTTACAGGGGTTCAGCCCCAGCATTTT; cdr3_aa: CASRVTGVQPQHF
d_call: TRBD1; clone_size: -; j_call: TRBJ1-2; v_call: TRBV25-1; cdr3_nt: TGTGCCAGCAGTGATTTGGACAGGGCAAGAGGCTACACCTTC; cdr3_aa: CASSDLDRARGYTF
d_call: -; clone_size: -; j_call: TRBJ2-1; v_call: TRBV10-3; cdr3_nt: TGTGCCATCAGTGACTATGACAGCGGGACATACAATGAGCAGTTCTTC; cdr3_aa: CAISDYDSGTYNEQFF
d_call: -; clone_size: -; j_call: TRBJ2-7; v_call: TRBV5-4; cdr3_nt: TGTGCCAGCAGCCCCGGACAAGCTGGAATTAAATCCTACGAGCAGTACTTC; cdr3_aa: CASSPGQAGIKSYEQYF
d_call: -; clone_size: -; j_call: TRBJ2-2; v_call: TRBV5-6; cdr3_nt: TGTGCCAGCAGCTTCTCCACCGGGGAGCTGTTTTTT; cdr3_aa: CASSFSTGELFF
d_call: -; clone_size: -; j_call: TRBJ1-3; v_call: TRBV6-5; cdr3_nt: TGTGCCTGCCGGGACTCACGCTCTGGAAACACCATATATTTT; cdr3_aa: CACRDSRSGNTIYF
d_call: -; clone_size: once; j_call: TRBJ2-2; v_call: TRBV18; cdr3_nt: TGTGCCAGCTCACCATCGGCGAACACCGGGGAGCTGTTTTTT; cdr3_aa: CASSPSANTGELFF
d_call: -; clone_size: -; j_call: TRBJ2-1; v_call: TRBV30; cdr3_nt: TGTGCCTGGAGTGTTAGTTACAATGAGCAGTTCTTC; cdr3_aa: CAWSVSYNEQFF
d_call: -; clone_size: -; j_call: TRBJ2-3; v_call: TRBV11-2; cdr3_nt: TGTGCCAGCAGCTCCCGGGTGAGGGGAAGCACAGATACGCAGTATTTT; cdr3_aa: CASSSRVRGSTDTQYF
d_call: -; clone_size: -; j_call: TRBJ2-1; v_call: TRBV10-3; cdr3_nt: TGTGCCATCAGTGAGGGGGACTACAATGAGCAGTTCTTC; cdr3_aa: CAISEGDYNEQFF
d_call: -; clone_size: few; j_call: TRBJ2-7; v_call: TRBV7-9; cdr3_nt: TGTGCCAGCAGCTTATCCAACGAGCAGTACTTC; cdr3_aa: CASSLSNEQYF
d_call: -; clone_size: -; j_call: TRBJ2-2; v_call: TRBV9; cdr3_nt: TGTGCCAGCAGCCCCCAAACATCTGCCGGGGAGCTGTTTTTT; cdr3_aa: CASSPQTSAGELFF
d_call: TRBD2; clone_size: -; j_call: TRBJ2-2; v_call: TRBV7-3; cdr3_nt: TGTGCCAGCAGCCCTACTAGCGGGGGTGGAACCGGGGAGCTGTTTTTT; cdr3_aa: CASSPTSGGGTGELFF
d_call: -; clone_size: -; j_call: TRBJ1-2; v_call: TRBV2; cdr3_nt: TGTGCCAGCAGTGAAGCGCTTCAAGGGCCAGTTTTC; cdr3_aa: CASSEALQGPVF
d_call: TRBD1; clone_size: -; j_call: TRBJ1-5; v_call: TRBV7-9; cdr3_nt: TGTGCCAGCAGCTTAGGGGACAGGGGTTCGGGTCAGCCCCAGCATTTT; cdr3_aa: CASSLGDRGSGQPQHF
d_call: TRBD2; clone_size: -; j_call: TRBJ2-1; v_call: TRBV5-6; cdr3_nt: TGTGCCAGCAGCTTAGTCCCGGCTAGCGGGAACAATGAGCAGTTCTTC; cdr3_aa: CASSLVPASGNNEQFF
d_call: TRBD1; clone_size: -; j_call: TRBJ1-2; v_call: TRBV9; cdr3_nt: TGTGCCAGCAGCGTAGCACAGGGGCGAAACTATGGCTACACCTTC; cdr3_aa: CASSVAQGRNYGYTF
d_call: -; clone_size: -; j_call: TRBJ2-2; v_call: TRBV5-1; cdr3_nt: TGCGCCAGCAGCTTGGCTATCTCAGGCGGGGAGCTGTTTTTT; cdr3_aa: CASSLAISGGELFF
d_call: -; clone_size: -; j_call: TRBJ1-1; v_call: TRBV28; cdr3_nt: TGTGCCAGCATCAACACTGAAGCTTTCTTT; cdr3_aa: CASINTEAFF
d_call: -; clone_size: once; j_call: TRBJ2-1; v_call: TRBV6-5; cdr3_nt: TGTGCCAGCCGACATACCCCCTACAATGAGCAGTTCTTC; cdr3_aa: CASRHTPYNEQFF
d_call: -; clone_size: -; j_call: TRBJ2-2; v_call: TRBV18; cdr3_nt: TGTGCCAGCTCACCACCGGTTTCCGGGGAGCTGTTTTTT; cdr3_aa: CASSPPVSGELFF
d_call: -; clone_size: -; j_call: TRBJ1-1; v_call: TRBV6-5; cdr3_nt: TGTGCCAGCAGTTACAAGGGGAACACTGAAGCTTTCTTT; cdr3_aa: CASSYKGNTEAFF
d_call: TRBD2; clone_size: -; j_call: TRBJ2-3; v_call: TRBV7-3; cdr3_nt: TGTGCCAGCAGCTCGGGGGTAGCGGGACTCACAGATACGCAGTATTTT; cdr3_aa: CASSSGVAGLTDTQYF
d_call: -; clone_size: -; j_call: TRBJ2-7; v_call: TRBV6-4; cdr3_nt: TGTGCCAGCAGCGCTGGGAAGTACTTC; cdr3_aa: CASSAGKYF
d_call: TRBD2; clone_size: -; j_call: TRBJ2-1; v_call: TRBV5-1; cdr3_nt: TGCGCCAGCAGCGCGGGGGTCCCCCAGGCTGGTGAGCAGTTCTTC; cdr3_aa: CASSAGVPQAGEQFF
d_call: -; clone_size: once; j_call: TRBJ2-6; v_call: TRBV9; cdr3_nt: TGTGCCAGCAGCGTAATGGGCTCTGGGGCCAACGTCCTGACTTTC; cdr3_aa: CASSVMGSGANVLTF
d_call: -; clone_size: -; j_call: TRBJ1-4; v_call: TRBV2; cdr3_nt: TGTGCCAGCAAACAATCATATGCAACTAATGAAAAACTGTTTTTT; cdr3_aa: CASKQSYATNEKLFF
d_call: TRBD2; clone_size: -; j_call: TRBJ2-5; v_call: TRBV4-1; cdr3_nt: TGCGCCAGCAGCCAAGGCGGGGGGAAAGAGACCCAGTACTTC; cdr3_aa: CASSQGGGKETQYF
d_call: -; clone_size: few; j_call: TRBJ2-3; v_call: TRBV4-3; cdr3_nt: TGCGCCAGCAGCCAAGACACAGATACGCAGTATTTT; cdr3_aa: CASSQDTDTQYF
d_call: -; clone_size: -; j_call: TRBJ2-7; v_call: TRBV6-5; cdr3_nt: TGTGCCAGCAGTTACAGGGCACAGAGTTTCTCCTACGAGCAGTACTTC; cdr3_aa: CASSYRAQSFSYEQYF
d_call: -; clone_size: -; j_call: TRBJ1-3; v_call: TRBV30; cdr3_nt: TGTGCCTGGAGTGTCGGAAACACCATATATTTT; cdr3_aa: CAWSVGNTIYF
d_call: -; clone_size: -; j_call: TRBJ1-5; v_call: TRBV10-3; cdr3_nt: TGTGCCATCAGCCTAGGGGGGGGCAATCAGCCCCAGCATTTT; cdr3_aa: CAISLGGGNQPQHF
d_call: TRBD1; clone_size: -; j_call: TRBJ1-4; v_call: TRBV10-2; cdr3_nt: TGCGCCAGCAGTGCGGGGACAGGGGTTGAAAAACTGTTTTTT; cdr3_aa: CASSAGTGVEKLFF
d_call: TRBD1; clone_size: -; j_call: TRBJ1-1; v_call: TRBV7-2; cdr3_nt: TGTGCCAGCAGATCACAGGGGGCGGGGAACACTGAAGCTTTCTTT; cdr3_aa: CASRSQGAGNTEAFF
d_call: TRBD1; clone_size: -; j_call: TRBJ2-1; v_call: TRBV18; cdr3_nt: TGTGCCAGCTCACCAGCCGGGACAGGGGTTTTTTCCAATGAGCAGTTCTTC; cdr3_aa: CASSPAGTGVFSNEQFF
d_call: -; clone_size: -; j_call: TRBJ2-5; v_call: TRBV20-1; cdr3_nt: TGCAGTGCTATAGGGCAAGAGACCCAGTACTTC; cdr3_aa: CSAIGQETQYF
d_call: TRBD1; clone_size: -; j_call: TRBJ1-5; v_call: TRBV4-1; cdr3_nt: TGCGCCAGCAGCCAAAGTGGGGGGACCGGGACAGGGCTCAATCAGCCCCAGCATTTT; cdr3_aa: CASSQSGGTGTGLNQPQHF
d_call: TRBD1; clone_size: -; j_call: TRBJ1-2; v_call: TRBV10-3; cdr3_nt: TGTGCCATCAGGGACAGGGGGACCAACTATGGCTACACCTTC; cdr3_aa: CAIRDRGTNYGYTF
d_call: -; clone_size: -; j_call: TRBJ1-4; v_call: TRBV2; cdr3_nt: TGTGCCAGCAGAGAAACGGGATTTCGTGAAAAACTGTTTTTT; cdr3_aa: CASRETGFREKLFF
d_call: TRBD2; clone_size: -; j_call: TRBJ2-3; v_call: TRBV4-1; cdr3_nt: TGCGCCAGCAGCCAAGATCAAACTAGCGGGAGCACAGATACGCAGTATTTT; cdr3_aa: CASSQDQTSGSTDTQYF
d_call: TRBD1; clone_size: -; j_call: TRBJ1-1; v_call: TRBV10-3; cdr3_nt: TGTGCCATCAGTGAGGGGACAGCGATGAACACTGAAGCTTTCTTT; cdr3_aa: CAISEGTAMNTEAFF
d_call: -; clone_size: -; j_call: TRBJ2-7; v_call: TRBV5-1; cdr3_nt: TGCGCCAGCAGCCCCAGGGGGGACGGACCCTACGAGCAGTACTTC; cdr3_aa: CASSPRGDGPYEQYF
d_call: TRBD2; clone_size: -; j_call: TRBJ2-7; v_call: TRBV11-2; cdr3_nt: TGTGCCAGCAGCTTAGTTCCGGGACTAGCGGTCTACGAGCAGTACTTC; cdr3_aa: CASSLVPGLAVYEQYF
d_call: -; clone_size: -; j_call: TRBJ2-3; v_call: TRBV5-5; cdr3_nt: TGTGCCAGCAGCTCCTCGGGGCAGGAGAGGGATACGCAGTATTTT; cdr3_aa: CASSSSGQERDTQYF
d_call: -; clone_size: -; j_call: TRBJ2-5; v_call: TRBV15; cdr3_nt: TGTGCCACCAGCAGAGTGCCAGAGGTAGAGACCCAGTACTTC; cdr3_aa: CATSRVPEVETQYF
d_call: -; clone_size: -; j_call: TRBJ2-5; v_call: TRBV6-5; cdr3_nt: TGTGCGGAAAGGGCCAGGGAGACCCAGTACTTC; cdr3_aa: CAERARETQYF
d_call: TRBD1; clone_size: -; j_call: TRBJ1-5; v_call: TRBV10-3; cdr3_nt: TGTGCCACCGACCATTTCGGACAGGGGGCTACCCCCCAGCATTTT; cdr3_aa: CATDHFGQGATPQHF
d_call: -; clone_size: -; j_call: TRBJ1-5; v_call: TRBV6-5; cdr3_nt: TGTGCCAGCAAGAGGGCACCCGATAGCAATCAGCCCCAGCATTTT; cdr3_aa: CASKRAPDSNQPQHF
d_call: TRBD1; clone_size: -; j_call: TRBJ2-7; v_call: TRBV5-8; cdr3_nt: TGTGCCAGCAACTCGCAGGGGGTCCCGTACTTC; cdr3_aa: CASNSQGVPYF
d_call: -; clone_size: -; j_call: TRBJ2-1; v_call: TRBV7-2; cdr3_nt: TGTGCCAGCAGCCGAAATTTCAATGAGCAGTTCTTC; cdr3_aa: CASSRNFNEQFF
d_call: TRBD1; clone_size: -; j_call: TRBJ1-2; v_call: TRBV10-2; cdr3_nt: TGCGCCAGCCAGGGACAGCCTAACTATGGCTACACCTTC; cdr3_aa: CASQGQPNYGYTF
d_call: -; clone_size: -; j_call: TRBJ2-2; v_call: TRBV11-3; cdr3_nt: TGTGCCAGCAGCTTAGGGGGCATCAACACCGGGGAGCTGTTTTTT; cdr3_aa: CASSLGGINTGELFF
d_call: -; clone_size: -; j_call: TRBJ1-4; v_call: TRBV2; cdr3_nt: TGTGCCAGCAGTGAGGCGCTGATTAATGAAAAACTGTTTTTT; cdr3_aa: CASSEALINEKLFF